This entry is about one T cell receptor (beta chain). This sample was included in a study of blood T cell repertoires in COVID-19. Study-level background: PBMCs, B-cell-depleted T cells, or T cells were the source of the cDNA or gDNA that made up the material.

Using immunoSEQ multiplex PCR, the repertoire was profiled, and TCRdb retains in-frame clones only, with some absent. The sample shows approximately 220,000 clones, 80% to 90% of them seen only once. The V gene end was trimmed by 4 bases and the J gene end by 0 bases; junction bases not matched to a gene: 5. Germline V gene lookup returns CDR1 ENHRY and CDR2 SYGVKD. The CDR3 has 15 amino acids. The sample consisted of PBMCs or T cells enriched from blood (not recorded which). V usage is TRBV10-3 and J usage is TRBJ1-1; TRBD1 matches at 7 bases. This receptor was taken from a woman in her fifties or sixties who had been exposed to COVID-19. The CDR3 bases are TGTGCCATCAGTGCCCGGGACAGCCTGAACACTGAAGCTTTCTTT. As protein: CAISARDSLNTEAFF.